Listed below are T cell receptor beta chains from one sample, sequenced in a study of neoadjuvant anti-PD-1 for oral cavity cancer. Produced via immunoSEQ multiplex PCR; TCRdb's table is partial and in-frame only. In the table there are under 15,000 clones, roughly three fifths of which are singletons. This material consisted of PBMCs, taken before nivolumab (anti-PD-1) treatment. The receptor source for this set is a person aged 35 to 85 with oral cavity squamous cell carcinoma. CDR3s include the opening cysteine and the closing phenylalanine or tryptophan. Fields, in order: D gene, clone size, V gene, J gene, CDR3 DNA, CDR3 protein. The D gene is left open where the match is weak. Expanded clones are given a class, and other clones once, few, many or no size at all.

.,.,TRBV19,TRBJ1-4,TGTGCCAGTAGTATCCCCTCCGGGGGGGAAAAACTGTTTTTT,CASSIPSGGEKLFF
.,.,TRBV6-6,TRBJ2-7,TGTGCCAGCAGCTACCCCGACAGCTACGAGCAGTACTTC,CASSYPDSYEQYF
TRBD1,.,TRBV4-1,TRBJ2-3,TGCGCCAGCAGCCAAGGAATAGGGGGACAGGGGACAGATACGCAGTATTTT,CASSQGIGGQGTDTQYF
.,.,TRBV15,TRBJ1-6,TGTGCCACCAGCAGAGATTCCGGACAGAAGGCTTCACCCCTCCACTTT,CATSRDSGQKASPLHF
.,once,TRBV29-1,TRBJ1-4,TGCAGCGTGAGGGACGGACCTAATGAAAAACTGTTTTTT,CSVRDGPNEKLFF
TRBD2,.,TRBV5-1,TRBJ2-3,TGCGCCAGCAGCATACAGTCACTAGCGGTCACAGATACGCAGTATTTT,CASSIQSLAVTDTQYF
.,.,TRBV7-9,TRBJ2-2,TGTGCCAGCAGCCGAGGTAGCAACACCGGGGAGCTGTTTTTT,CASSRGSNTGELFF
TRBD1,few,TRBV6-1,TRBJ1-4,TGTGCCACCCGGACAGGGAAGGGCGAAAAACTGTTTTTT,CATRTGKGEKLFF
TRBD2,few,TRBV4-1,TRBJ2-7,TGCGCCAGCAGCCAAGGCCCCCAGACTAGCCTTTCCCCCTACGAGCAGTACTTC,CASSQGPQTSLSPYEQYF
TRBD2,.,TRBV30,TRBJ2-1,TGTGCCTGGGGGGGGATTCTAGCGGGAGTCAATGAGCAGTTCTTC,CAWGGILAGVNEQFF
TRBD2,.,TRBV10-2,TRBJ2-1,TGCGCCAGCAGTGATGTACTAGCGGGAGTCTATGAGCAGTTCTTC,CASSDVLAGVYEQFF
TRBD2,.,TRBV19,TRBJ2-1,TGTGCCAGTAGTATTCGGGCTAGCGGGTTCTACAATGAGCAGTTCTTC,CASSIRASGFYNEQFF
.,.,TRBV20-1,TRBJ1-2,TGCAGTGCTTACTGGGGCTATGGCTACACCTTC,CSAYWGYGYTF
TRBD1,.,TRBV5-1,TRBJ1-2,TGCGCCAGCAGCCCGGCGTCCACAGGGGAAATGACTGGAGGCTACACCTTC,CASSPASTGEMTGGYTF
TRBD2,.,TRBV28,TRBJ2-5,TGTGCCAGCAGTTTGCGGGGATTGACTAGCGGGAGAGGGGAGACCCAGTACTTC,CASSLRGLTSGRGETQYF
.,.,TRBV2,TRBJ2-5,TGTGCCAGCAGTGAAGGGGTTGTCTCCCAAGAGACCCAGTACTTC,CASSEGVVSQETQYF
TRBD1,few,TRBV2,TRBJ1-1,TGTGCCAGCACCCTAGACTGGACAGGGGAGACTGAAGCTTTCTTT,CASTLDWTGETEAFF
.,.,TRBV9,TRBJ1-2,TGTGCCAGCAGCCCTGACAATAACTATGGCTACACCTTC,CASSPDNNYGYTF
.,few,TRBV19,TRBJ2-7,TGTGCCAGTAGTATAGAGTCAGGCCACGAGCAGTACTTC,CASSIESGHEQYF
.,.,TRBV6-6,TRBJ1-2,TGTGCCAGCAGTTACGGGGGGGGCTATGGCTACACCTTC,CASSYGGGYGYTF
.,.,TRBV6-1,TRBJ1-2,TGTGCCAGCAAGGTCCATCGGGGCTATGGCTACACCTTC,CASKVHRGYGYTF
TRBD2,once,TRBV4-2,TRBJ2-5,TGTGCCAGCAGCCAGGACGACTGGGGGAGGGTATCGACCCAGTACTTC,CASSQDDWGRVSTQYF
.,few,TRBV28,TRBJ1-5,TGTGCCAGCAGTTTATCCTATCAGCCCCAGCATTTT,CASSLSYQPQHF
TRBD1,.,TRBV19,TRBJ1-1,TGTGCCAGTAGTATAAGGAGGACAGGGGGTGTCAACACTGAAGCTTTCTTT,CASSIRRTGGVNTEAFF
.,.,TRBV27,TRBJ2-5,TGTGCCAGCAAATCGGGGGGACAGGCCATACAAGAGACCCAGTACTTC,CASKSGGQAIQETQYF
TRBD1,.,TRBV4-2,TRBJ1-1,TGTGCCAGCAGCCACCGACAGGGGCGGGCAGAAGCTTTCTTT,CASSHRQGRAEAFF
.,.,TRBV6-4,TRBJ2-1,TGTGCCAGCCCGTTTTTGAATGAGCAGTTCTTC,CASPFLNEQFF
TRBD1,.,TRBV6-1,TRBJ2-7,TGTGCCAGCAGCCCTGGGACAGGTTACGAGCAGTACTTC,CASSPGTGYEQYF
.,few,TRBV7-9,TRBJ1-2,TGTGCCAGCAGCTTAGTTGCCAGCTTCAAAGCTAACTATGGCTACACCTTC,CASSLVASFKANYGYTF
.,few,TRBV5-4,TRBJ2-7,TGTGCCAGCAGCCCGACTAACTCCTACGAGCAGTACTTC,CASSPTNSYEQYF
TRBD1,once,TRBV18,TRBJ2-7,TGTGCCAGCTCACCGGACAGGGGGCTCGACGAGCAGTACTTC,CASSPDRGLDEQYF
.,.,TRBV6-4,TRBJ2-1,TGTGCCAGCAGTGACACGGGGGCCCCCTACAATGAGCAGTTCTTC,CASSDTGAPYNEQFF
.,few,TRBV5-6,TRBJ2-7,TGTGCCAGCAGCTTCGGACACGAGCAGTACTTC,CASSFGHEQYF
.,few,TRBV6-5,TRBJ2-1,TGTGCCAGCAGTTACTCGGGGCTTGACTCCTACAATGAGCAGTTCTTC,CASSYSGLDSYNEQFF
.,.,TRBV2,TRBJ1-6,TGTGCCAGCAGTGTACATAGGGGTAATTCACCCCTCCACTTT,CASSVHRGNSPLHF
.,.,TRBV9,TRBJ2-3,TGTGCCAGCAGCGAGACAGGGAGGGGCACAGATACGCAGTATTTT,CASSETGRGTDTQYF
.,.,TRBV14,TRBJ1-3,TGTGCCAGCAGCCAAGACGGGGGCGTCCGGGGTCCTGGAAACACCATATATTTT,CASSQDGGVRGPGNTIYF
TRBD2,.,TRBV27,TRBJ2-1,TGTGCCAGCAGTTTAAGCGGGCTAGCGGGGACCAATGAGCAGTTCTTC,CASSLSGLAGTNEQFF
.,.,TRBV25-1,TRBJ1-1,TGTGCCAGCAGTTTAAGGGGGAGTTTGGACACTGAAGCTTTCTTT,CASSLRGSLDTEAFF
TRBD2,.,TRBV7-6,TRBJ2-3,TGTGCCAGCAGCTTAGAAGTGGGAGGGGCAGATACGCAGTATTTT,CASSLEVGGADTQYF
.,.,TRBV9,TRBJ1-6,TGTGCCAGCAGCGTAGGTGTCTATAATTCACCCCTCCACTTT,CASSVGVYNSPLHF
.,once,TRBV10-3,TRBJ2-7,TGTGCCATCAGACAGGAGACCTACGAGCAGTACTTC,CAIRQETYEQYF
.,few,TRBV11-2,TRBJ2-1,TGTGCCAGCAGCTTAGCGGGGGGCTCCAATGAGCAGTTCTTC,CASSLAGGSNEQFF
.,few,TRBV7-2,TRBJ1-6,TGTGCCAGCAGCCTAATGAGGGGACATTCACCCCTCCACTTT,CASSLMRGHSPLHF
.,.,TRBV6-5,TRBJ1-3,TGTGCCAGCAGTTACCAGGGAAACTCTGGAAACACCATATATTTT,CASSYQGNSGNTIYF
TRBD1,.,TRBV5-1,TRBJ2-5,TGCGCCAGCAGCTCTGGAGACAGGGGTTTCGGGCCATCACCGGAGACCCAGTACTTC,CASSSGDRGFGPSPETQYF